This TCR beta chain was documented in a study of shared clonotypes between healthy human individuals. Some clones are missing from TCRdb's copy, which holds only in-frame ones; the method was immunoSEQ multiplex PCR. The sample consists of 110,000 or so clones, 55% to 80% of them appearing once. This TCR derives from a woman aged 25 to 39 in good health. Material for sequencing was memory CD8+ T cells sorted from blood. Stated subset: CD45RO+ cells pooled with CCR7-negative TemRA cells.

This chain's CDR3 is CASSLESIGQITGELFF. In DNA form, the CDR3 reads TGTGCCAGCAGCTTAGAATCTATTGGACAGATCACCGGGGAGCTGTTTTTT. The chain links TRBV5-4 to TRBJ2-2; possible D gene TRBD1, 6 bases. The germline V gene encodes CDR1 SGHNT and CDR2 YYREEE (reference sequence). V lost 2 bases to trimming and J lost 4 bases, with 18 bases between them. The CDR3 consists of 17 residues.